The source of this TCR beta chain is a study of prognosis after radiotherapy for stage I lung cancer. Study details: Patients received 3 to 5 SBRT fractions with a biologically effective dose of at least 100 Gy.

Blood draws of 5.5 to 7.5 milliliters of peripheral blood occurred at each of two time points. Template was genomic DNA; TCR beta CDR3 amplified in two multiplex PCR rounds. The first PCR round targeted every TRBV and TRBJ gene with specific primers. TCRdb reanalysed the multiplex PCR reads using MiXCR and keeps one entry per CDR3 protein. The table has over 25,000 distinct CDR3 sequences, 46% seen once. Broader study findings: Determination of whether the expanded TCR clones were tumor-specific was not performed.

CDR1 MNHEY and CDR2 SMNVEV come from the germline V gene (reference sequence). The length of the CDR3 is 19 residues. With 2 bases removed from V and 8 bases from J, the gap between germline ends came to 25 bases. Worth noting for this clonotype: As yet, its antigen is unknown.

Source: PBMCs, taken before or after stereotactic body radiation therapy (not recorded which). The clonotype comes from a donor of 50 years or more with non-small cell lung cancer. J is TRBJ2-6 and V is TRBV27; D may be TRBD1 or TRBD2 (5 bases each). CDR3 in DNA: TGTGCCAGCAGTTTAGAGGGGCAGGGAGTTCCCTTTGTTTCCAACGTCCTGACTTTC. Translation: CASSLEGQGVPFVSNVLTF. Full variable domain (rest looked up from reference TRBV27 and TRBJ2-6): EAQVTQNPRYLITVTGKKLTVTCSQNMNHEYMSWYRQDPGLGLRQIYYSMNVEVTDKGDVPEGYKVSRKEKRNFPLILESPSPNQTSLYFCASSLEGQGVPFVSNVLTFGAGSRLTVL.